A selection of T cell receptor beta chains follows, all from one sample in a study of blood T cell repertoires in COVID-19. The data were produced by immunoSEQ multiplex PCR, yet TCRdb's version contains in-frame clones alone and is incomplete. Altogether over 150,000 clones are present, roughly 90% being singletons, with the ten largest covering over 15%. Sequencing was carried out using peripheral blood. All receptors derive from a middle-aged man with COVID-19, enrolled during active disease. Both conserved end residues are part of each CDR3. The D gene is left open where the match is weak. A clone size is listed for some rows: how often the clone was seen (once, few, many), or a class if it is expanded.

abundance	v_gene	d_gene	j_gene	CDR3nt	CDR3aa
-	TRBV29-1	-	TRBJ2-3	TGCAGCGTTAAGCTACTGAGCACAGATACGCAGTATTTT	CSVKLLSTDTQYF
-	TRBV14	-	TRBJ1-6	TGTGCCAGCAGCCAGGCCCCCTTCTCCATTTCACCCCTCCACTTT	CASSQAPFSISPLHF
-	TRBV7-8	TRBD2	TRBJ2-1	TGTGCCAGCAGCCTCAGCGGGAGAGTGTTCTTC	CASSLSGRVFF
-	TRBV6-2/TRBV6-3	TRBD1	TRBJ2-7	TGTGCCAGCAGTTTCCAGGACAGGGTACCCTACGAGCAGTACTTC	CASSFQDRVPYEQYF
-	TRBV27	-	TRBJ2-3	TGTGCCAGCAGTTTAGGACTCCACACAGATACGCAGTATTTT	CASSLGLHTDTQYF
-	TRBV6-5	TRBD1	TRBJ1-1	TGTGCCAGCACCAGACTACAGGGGTCCACTGAAGCTTTCTTT	CASTRLQGSTEAFF
-	TRBV24-1	TRBD1	TRBJ2-3	TGTGCCACGCAGGGGGCAGATACGCAGTATTTT	CATQGADTQYF
-	TRBV28	-	TRBJ2-2	TGTGCCAGCAGTTCTCCTGGGACTAACACCGGGGAGCTGTTTTTT	CASSSPGTNTGELFF
once	TRBV28	-	TRBJ2-3	TGTGCCAGCAGTTCTCATGTCGGTAGGGGTTCACTCGATACGCAGTATTTT	CASSSHVGRGSLDTQYF
once	TRBV7-9	TRBD1	TRBJ2-7	TGTGCCAGCAGCCGGGACAGCGACTCCTACGAGCAGTACTTC	CASSRDSDSYEQYF
-	TRBV30	TRBD1	TRBJ1-1	TGTGCCTGGAGTGGAGACAGGGTCACTGAAGCTTTCTTT	CAWSGDRVTEAFF